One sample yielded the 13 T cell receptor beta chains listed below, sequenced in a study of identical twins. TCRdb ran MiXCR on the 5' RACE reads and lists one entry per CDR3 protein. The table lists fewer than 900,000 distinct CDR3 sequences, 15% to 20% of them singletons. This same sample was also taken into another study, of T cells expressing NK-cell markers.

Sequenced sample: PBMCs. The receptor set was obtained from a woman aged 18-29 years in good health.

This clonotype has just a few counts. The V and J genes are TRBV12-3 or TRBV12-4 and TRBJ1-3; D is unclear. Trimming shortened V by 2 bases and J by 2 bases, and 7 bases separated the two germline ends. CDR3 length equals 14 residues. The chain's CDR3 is CASSLRGTGNTIYF. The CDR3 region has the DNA TGTGCCAGCAGTTTACGGGGTACTGGAAACACCATATATTTT.

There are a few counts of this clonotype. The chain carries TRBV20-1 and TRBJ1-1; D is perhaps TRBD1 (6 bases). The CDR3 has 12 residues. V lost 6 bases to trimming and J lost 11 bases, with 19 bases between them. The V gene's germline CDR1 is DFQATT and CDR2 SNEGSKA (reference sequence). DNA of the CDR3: TGCAGTGCCGAAGGCAGGGGTGGGTCCGCTTTCTTT. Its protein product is CSAEGRGGSAFF.

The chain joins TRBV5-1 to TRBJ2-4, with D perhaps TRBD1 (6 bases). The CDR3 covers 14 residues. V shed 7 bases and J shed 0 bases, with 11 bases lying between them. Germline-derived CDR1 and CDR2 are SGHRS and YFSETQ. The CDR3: CASPQGPAKNIQYF. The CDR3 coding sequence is TGCGCCAGCCCTCAGGGGCCAGCCAAAAACATTCAGTACTTC.

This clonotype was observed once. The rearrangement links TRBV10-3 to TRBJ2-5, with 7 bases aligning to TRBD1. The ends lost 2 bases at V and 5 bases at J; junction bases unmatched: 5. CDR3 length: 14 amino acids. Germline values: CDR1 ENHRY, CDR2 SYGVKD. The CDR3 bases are TGTGCCATCAGTGAGGGACAGGTCTTGGAGACCCAGTACTTC. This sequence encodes CAISEGQVLETQYF.

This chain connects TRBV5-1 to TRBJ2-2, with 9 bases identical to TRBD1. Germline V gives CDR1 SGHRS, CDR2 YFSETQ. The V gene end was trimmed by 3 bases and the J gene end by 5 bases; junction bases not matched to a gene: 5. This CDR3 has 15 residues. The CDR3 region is CASSSDRGDTGELFF. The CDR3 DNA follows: TGCGCCAGCAGCTCGGACAGGGGCGATACCGGGGAGCTGTTTTTT.

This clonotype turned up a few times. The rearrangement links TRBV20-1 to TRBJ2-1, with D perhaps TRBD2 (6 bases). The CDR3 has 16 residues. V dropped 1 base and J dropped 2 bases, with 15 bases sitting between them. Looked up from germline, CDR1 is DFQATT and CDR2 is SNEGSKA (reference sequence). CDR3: CSARGDSASTYNEQFF. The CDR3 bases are TGCAGTGCTAGAGGGGACTCCGCTTCAACCTACAATGAGCAGTTCTTC.

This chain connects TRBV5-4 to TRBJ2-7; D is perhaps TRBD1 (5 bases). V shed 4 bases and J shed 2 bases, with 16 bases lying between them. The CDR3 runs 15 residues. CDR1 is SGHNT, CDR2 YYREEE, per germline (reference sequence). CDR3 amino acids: CASSPHRREAYEQYF. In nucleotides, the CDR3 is TGTGCCAGCAGCCCTCATCGCAGGGAAGCCTACGAGCAGTACTTC.

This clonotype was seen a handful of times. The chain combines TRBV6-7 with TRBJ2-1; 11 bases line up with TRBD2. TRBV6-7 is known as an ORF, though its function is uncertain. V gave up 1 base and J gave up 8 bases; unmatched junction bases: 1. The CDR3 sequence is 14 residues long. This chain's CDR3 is CASSYLAGGDEQFF. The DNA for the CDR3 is TGTGCCAGCAGTTACTTAGCGGGGGGGGATGAGCAGTTCTTC.

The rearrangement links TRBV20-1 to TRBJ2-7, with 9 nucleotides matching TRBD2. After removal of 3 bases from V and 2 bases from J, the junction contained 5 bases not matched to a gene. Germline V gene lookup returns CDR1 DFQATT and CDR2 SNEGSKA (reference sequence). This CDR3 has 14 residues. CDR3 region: CSASPSGDTYEQYF. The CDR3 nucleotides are TGCAGTGCTAGCCCTAGCGGGGACACCTACGAGCAGTACTTC.

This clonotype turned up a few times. CDR3 in amino acids: CASSYEGGNTEAFF. The CDR3 DNA follows: TGTGCCAGCAGTTACGAGGGAGGGAACACTGAAGCTTTCTTT. V gene TRBV6-5 combines with J gene TRBJ1-1; D remains ambiguous. Between the trimmed V and J ends, which lost 2 bases and 1 base, there was a span of 8 bases. Germline V gives CDR1 MNHEY, CDR2 SVGAGI. The CDR3 is 14 amino acids.

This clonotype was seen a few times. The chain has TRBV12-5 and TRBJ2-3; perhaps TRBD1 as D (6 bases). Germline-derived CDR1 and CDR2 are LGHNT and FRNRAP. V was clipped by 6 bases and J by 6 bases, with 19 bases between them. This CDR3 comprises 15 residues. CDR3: CASGPLQGPADTQYF. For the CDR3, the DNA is TGTGCTAGTGGCCCTCTACAGGGCCCTGCTGATACGCAGTATTTT.

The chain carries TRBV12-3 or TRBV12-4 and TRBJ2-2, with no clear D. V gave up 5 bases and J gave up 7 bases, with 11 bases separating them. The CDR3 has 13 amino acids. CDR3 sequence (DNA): TGTGCCAGCAGTATGAGGTCGGGCGGGGAGCTGTTTTTT. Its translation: CASSMRSGGELFF.

CDR3 sequence (DNA): TGTGCCAGCAGTCGGCAGGGGGACAGGAGCAATCAGCCCCAGCATTTT. The encoded protein is CASSRQGDRSNQPQHF. The chain joins TRBV6-1 to TRBJ1-5; 8 nucleotides agree with TRBD1. The length of the CDR3 is 16 residues. The V gene's germline CDR1 is MNHNS and CDR2 SASEGT. V was clipped by 5 bases and J by 1 base; unmatched bases: 7.